This T cell receptor beta chain was sequenced for a study of blood T cells in healthy people across ages. General study points: Getting older went along with TCR beta diversity per million T cells dropping roughly linearly.

The second PCR ran roughly 7 to 12 cycles with a sample-barcoded 5' primer and J-beta primers. TCRdb analysed the 5' RACE reads with MiXCR anew, one entry per CDR3 protein. There are hundreds of thousands of distinct CDR3 sequences in the sample; over 45% occur only once, and 22% lies in the top ten. For this clonotype: Its antigen is unknown.

There were healthy Caucasian individuals from Russia, aged roughly 6 to 95, serving as donors. Samples had at least 7 million PBMCs isolated from them. Total RNA extracted from each sample amounted to at least 5.5 micrograms. The CDR3 extends over 15 amino acids. CDR1 is LGHDT and CDR2 is YNNKEL in the germline V gene (reference sequence). V lost 0 bases and J lost 4, with 12 bases in between. This clonotype originated in a man aged 25 to 40 in good health. The chain uses TRBV3-1 and TRBJ1-2, with D maybe TRBD1 (6 bases). The source material was blood. The CDR3 DNA reads as TGTGCCAGCAGCCAAGATCAGGGGACGTTCTATGGCTACACCTTC. Residues: CASSQDQGTFYGYTF. The full variable domain, completed using reference TRBV3-1 and TRBJ1-2, is DTAVSQTPKYLVTQMGNDKSIKCEQNLGHDTMYWYKQDSKKFLKIMFSYNNKELIINETVPNRFSPKSPDKAHLNLHINSLELGDSAVYFCASSQDQGTFYGYTFGSGTRLTVV.